The clone carrying this T cell receptor beta chain was detected once. This specimen belongs to a study of blood T cell repertoires in COVID-19. This CDR3 has 13 residues. Trimming took off 6 bases at V and 10 bases at J, with 18 bases between the two ends. CDR1 is SEHNR and CDR2 is FQNEAQ in the germline V gene (reference sequence). Some clones are missing from TCRdb's copy, which holds only in-frame ones; the method was immunoSEQ multiplex PCR. Among 200,000 to 300,000 clones listed, 88% were seen once. This receptor was taken from a woman aged 40 to 55 with acute COVID-19. The chain joins TRBV7-9 to TRBJ1-2; D might be TRBD1 (5 bases). The material sequenced was PBMCs or T cells enriched from blood (not recorded which). CDR3 residues: CASRPGLLHPYTF. DNA of the CDR3: TGTGCCAGCAGGCCGGGACTTCTTCATCCCTACACCTTC.